This T cell receptor (beta chain) appears in the sequencing data of a study of shared clonotypes between healthy human individuals. Per the germline V gene, CDR1 is LGHNA and CDR2 is YNFKEQ. Unmatched junction bases numbered 8, after V lost 1 base and J lost 3 bases. The CDR3 loop spans 17 amino acids. Sequenced by immunoSEQ multiplex PCR; TCRdb stores in-frame clones only, minus some. The sample carries some 550,000 clones, about 97% recorded once. This rearrangement joins TRBV4-2 to TRBJ2-3; TRBD2 agrees at 9 bases. Sequencing input: naive CD4+ T cells sorted from blood. As for subset: CD45RA+ positively selected. The receptor was derived from a woman in her twenties or thirties in good health. This CDR3 is CASSQGQREVMTDTQYF. The CDR3 DNA reads as TGTGCCAGCAGCCAAGGTCAGCGGGAGGTTATGACAGATACGCAGTATTTT.